The T cell receptor (beta chain) under discussion was sequenced for a study of control samples from healthy donors and cancer patients. Sequenced by immunoSEQ multiplex PCR; TCRdb stores in-frame clones only, minus some. The sample contains 150,000 to 200,000 clones, about 92% of which appear only once. Germline values: CDR1 SGDLS, CDR2 YYNGEE. The CDR3 is 15 amino acids. V was shortened by 0 bases and J by 2 bases, with 11 bases between the two germline ends. This chain joins TRBV9 and TRBJ1-2; D unresolved. The sample taken for sequencing was blood. The TCR was taken from a young man in good health. CDR3 nucleotides: TGTGCCAGCAGCGTAGCGAGGGTATCGAACTATGGCTACACCTTC. Protein product: CASSVARVSNYGYTF.